The 11 T cell receptor beta chains below all came from one sample that was sequenced in a study of cytomegalovirus exposure and HLA in healthy donors. PCR employed 60 Vbeta and 13 Jbeta primers. Sequenced by immunoSEQ multiplex PCR; TCRdb stores in-frame clones only, minus some. The table lists under 100,000 clones, 65% to 85% of them singletons. Material for sequencing was PBMCs. The receptors come from a man aged 50 or older in good health and CMV-seronegative.

The chain is built from TRBV11-2 and TRBJ2-5; tentatively, D is TRBD1 (6 bases). The CDR3 is made up of 15 amino acids. Trimming cost V 1 base and J 5 bases, with 14 bases left between them. Germline values: CDR1 SGHAT, CDR2 FQNNGV. DNA for the CDR3: TGTGCCAGCAGCTTAGGAATAGGGGGAGAGGAGACCCAGTACTTC. Translating it yields CASSLGIGGEETQYF.

This rearrangement joins TRBV11-2 to TRBJ2-1, with D uncertain. The V gene's germline CDR1 is SGHAT and CDR2 FQNNGV. The V end was cut by 7 bases, the J end by 2 bases, with 9 bases between. The CDR3 consists of 13 residues. The CDR3 loop reads CASNTPPYNEQFF. The CDR3 DNA reads TGTGCCAGCAACACCCCTCCCTACAATGAGCAGTTCTTC.

This clone was picked up one time. The chain has TRBV30 and TRBJ2-5, with D unclear. Trimming removed 0 bases from V and 1 base from J, with 6 bases in between. CDR3 size: 13 residues. From germline, CDR1 is GTSNPN and CDR2 SVGIG (reference sequence). The CDR3 loop reads CAWSVGGQETQYF. In DNA, the CDR3 is TGTGCCTGGAGTGTAGGCGGCCAAGAGACCCAGTACTTC.

This clone was counted a few times. The chain has TRBV5-6 and TRBJ1-5; 10 bases are shared with TRBD1. The germline gives CDR1 SGHDT, CDR2 YYEEEE. With V trimmed by 4 bases and J by 4 bases, 11 bases remained unmatched. CDR3 length equals 17 residues. CDR3 in amino acids: CASSLGQGRLGNQPQHF. The CDR3 coding sequence is TGTGCCAGCAGCCTGGGACAGGGGAGACTGGGGAATCAGCCCCAGCATTTT.

The V and J genes are TRBV10-1 and TRBJ2-5, with a weak D call TRBD2 (5 bases). The CDR3 runs 13 residues. Germline values: CDR1 WNHNN, CDR2 SYGVQD (reference sequence). The V gene lost 4 bases and the J gene lost 5 bases, with 11 bases spanning the gap. In DNA, the CDR3 is TGCGCCAGCAGTGTCACCGCGGGTGAGACCCAGTACTTC. Residues: CASSVTAGETQYF.

The chain employs TRBV14 and TRBJ1-1; D possibly corresponds to TRBD1 (5 bases). The CDR3 runs to 15 residues. The V end lost 0 bases, the J end lost 2 bases, and 10 bases lay between the germline ends. Per the germline V gene, CDR1 is SGHDN and CDR2 is FVKESK. CDR3 loop: CASSQEIWGNTEAFF. The CDR3 DNA is TGTGCCAGCAGCCAAGAAATATGGGGCAACACTGAAGCTTTCTTT.

The J gene is TRBJ1-6, the V gene TRBV28; D gene uncertain. There are 12 residues in the CDR3. V lost 3 bases and J lost 9, with 6 bases in between. Germline values: CDR1 MDHEN, CDR2 SYDVKM. This CDR3 reads CASSLAISPLHF. CDR3 nucleotides: TGTGCCAGCAGTTTGGCCATTTCACCCCTCCACTTT.

The V call is TRBV5-1, the J call TRBJ2-3; tentative D call: TRBD1 (5 bases). The germline CDR1 and CDR2 sequences are SGHRS and YFSETQ. The CDR3 consists of 17 residues. Deletions cut 0 bases from V and 2 bases from J, with 16 bases between. CDR3 nucleotide sequence: TGCGCCAGCAGCTTGGGCACAGGCCACGTCTACACAGATACGCAGTATTTT. As protein: CASSLGTGHVYTDTQYF.

The chain carries TRBV5-1 and TRBJ1-1; a possible D gene is TRBD1 (5 bases). CDR3 size: 14 residues. The ends were cut back, 2 bases at V and 4 bases at J, with 12 bases in the middle. Germline values: CDR1 SGHRS, CDR2 YFSETQ. The CDR3 DNA follows: TGCGCCAGCAGCTTACAGGTCGGTAGCACTGAAGCTTTCTTT. This gives the protein CASSLQVGSTEAFF.

This clone turned up a few times. The genes are TRBV6-5 and TRBJ1-6; D possibly corresponds to TRBD1 (5 bases). Trimming removed 2 bases at V and 2 bases at J, with 7 bases between. The CDR3 is made up of 15 amino acids. Per the germline V gene, CDR1 is MNHEY and CDR2 is SVGAGI. This CDR3 reads CASSYRQPYNSPLHF. CDR3 nucleotide sequence: TGTGCCAGCAGTTACCGACAGCCCTATAATTCACCCCTCCACTTT.

The CDR3 nucleotides are TGTGCCAGCAGCTTCTGGCAGGGGTATGGCTACACCTTC. Protein product: CASSFWQGYGYTF. V is TRBV7-9 and J is TRBJ1-2, with D possibly matching TRBD1 (6 bases). The germline V gene has CDR1 SEHNR and CDR2 FQNEAQ (reference sequence). V was clipped by 3 bases and J by 5 bases, with 10 bases between them. The CDR3 has 13 residues.